This section outlines one T cell receptor beta chain sequence together with its context. The data originate from a study of blood T cell repertoires in COVID-19. Study background: Donors in the United States, Italy and Spain gave samples during acute or convalescent COVID-19. In each case, the material was cDNA or gDNA derived from T cells, B-cell-depleted T cells, or PBMCs.

In the authors' workflow: Amplification of reference gene primers provided the estimated nucleated cell counts. Assay: immunoSEQ multiplex PCR; the TCRdb copy retains only in-frame clones and omits some. Clone size and V and J calls were adopted from that table, with D and trimming inferred from the DNA. This sample has approximately 160,000 clones, with 60% to 85% found just once. Trimming took off 4 bases at V and 5 bases at J, with 11 bases between the two ends. Germline CDR1 MNHEY, CDR2 SVGAGI. The length of the CDR3 is 13 residues. The chain employs TRBV6-5 and TRBJ2-5; D uncertain. The sample was peripheral blood. The TCR was taken from a man in his 60s with acute or convalescent COVID-19. In nucleotides, the CDR3 is TGTGCCAGCAGTTTTGGTTCTCGGGAGACCCAGTACTTC. Translating it yields CASSFGSRETQYF.